Sequencing of this TCR beta chain was carried out in a study of T cell responses to AZD1222 COVID-19 vaccine. Study-wide results and limits: Sampling captured repertoires only after the peak T cell response. CD4 TCRs associated with vaccination spanned spike, dominating at 160-218 and 743-854.

Sequencing used immunoSEQ multiplex PCR; TCRdb keeps in-frame clones, though not all of them. The sample yields roughly 170,000 clones, 94% seen once. The CDR3 is 13 residues long. The germline V and J ends were trimmed by 2 bases and 1 base, with 5 bases remaining between them. Germline V gene lookup returns CDR1 MDHEN and CDR2 SYDVKM. Concerning this clone: The antigen remains unidentified. This sample includes further DNA sequences coding for the same CDR3.

Second-dose timings of about 4 or about 12 weeks were pooled. Sequenced material: peripheral blood, taken 28 days after the second AZD1222 dose. This clonotype originated in an adult who received the AZD1222 COVID-19 vaccine. The chain couples TRBV28 to TRBJ1-1, with D tentatively TRBD1 (5 bases). The CDR3 sequence: CASSLGQNTEAFF. For the CDR3, the DNA is TGTGCCAGCAGTTTAGGACAGAACACTGAAGCTTTCTTT.